This TCR beta chain was profiled in a study of technical replicates of blood from a few donors. The assay was immunoSEQ multiplex PCR, and TCRdb's table has in-frame clones only and misses some. Of almost 90,000 clones listed, approximately 95% were seen once; the top ten hold roughly 0.34%. The germline V gene encodes CDR1 MNHEY and CDR2 SVGAGI. The CDR3 contains 15 residues. V lost 0 bases, J lost 3 bases, and 1 base stayed unmatched. The chain employs TRBV6-5 and TRBJ2-1; 8 nucleotides line up with TRBD1. Material for sequencing was T cells isolated from PBMCs. The sequence was obtained from a human donor in good health. The CDR3 region is CASSYSGTGYNEQFF. The CDR3 nucleotides read TGTGCCAGCAGTTACTCTGGGACAGGCTACAATGAGCAGTTCTTC.